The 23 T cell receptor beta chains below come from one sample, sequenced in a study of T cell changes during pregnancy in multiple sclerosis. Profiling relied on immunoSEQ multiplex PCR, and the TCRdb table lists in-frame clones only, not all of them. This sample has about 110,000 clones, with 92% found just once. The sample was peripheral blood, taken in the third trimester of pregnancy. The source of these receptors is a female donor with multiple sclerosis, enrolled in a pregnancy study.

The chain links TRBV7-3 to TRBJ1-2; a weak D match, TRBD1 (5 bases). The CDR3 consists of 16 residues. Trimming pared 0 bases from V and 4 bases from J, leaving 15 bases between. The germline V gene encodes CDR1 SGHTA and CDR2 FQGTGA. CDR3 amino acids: CASSLTGQPNLYGYTF. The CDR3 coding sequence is TGTGCCAGCAGCTTAACGGGGCAGCCCAATCTCTATGGCTACACCTTC.

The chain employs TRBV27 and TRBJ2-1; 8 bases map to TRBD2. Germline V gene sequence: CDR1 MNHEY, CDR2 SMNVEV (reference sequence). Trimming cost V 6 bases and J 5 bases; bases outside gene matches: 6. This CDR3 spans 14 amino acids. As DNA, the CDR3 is TGTGCCAGCAGCTGGACTAGCCCCGACAATGAGCAGTTCTTC. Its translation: CASSWTSPDNEQFF.

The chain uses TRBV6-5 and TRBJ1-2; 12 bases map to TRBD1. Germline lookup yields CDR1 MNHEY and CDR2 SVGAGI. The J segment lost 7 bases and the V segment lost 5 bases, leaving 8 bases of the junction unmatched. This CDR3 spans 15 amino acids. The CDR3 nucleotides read TGTGCCAGCAGTCCACCGGGACAGGGGGCGTCTGGCTACACCTTC. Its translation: CASSPPGQGASGYTF.

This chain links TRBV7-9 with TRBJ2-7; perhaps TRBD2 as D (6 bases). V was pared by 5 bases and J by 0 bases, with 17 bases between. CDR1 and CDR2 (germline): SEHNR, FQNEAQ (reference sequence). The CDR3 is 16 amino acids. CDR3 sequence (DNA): TGTGCCAGCAGCACCCAAGGGACTCCTAGCTCCTACGAGCAGTACTTC. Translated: CASSTQGTPSSYEQYF. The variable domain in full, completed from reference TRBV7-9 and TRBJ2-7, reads DTGVSQNPRHKITKRGQNVTFRCDPISEHNRLYWYRQTLGQGPEFLTYFQNEAQLEKSRLLSDRFSAERPKGSFSTLEIQRTEQGDSAMYLCASSTQGTPSSYEQYFGPGTRLTVT.

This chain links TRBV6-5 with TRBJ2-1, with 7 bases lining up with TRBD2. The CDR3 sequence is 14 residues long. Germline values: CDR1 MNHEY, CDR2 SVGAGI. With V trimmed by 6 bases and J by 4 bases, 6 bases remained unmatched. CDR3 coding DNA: TGTGCCAGCAGATCTAGCGGTGAATACAATGAGCAGTTCTTC. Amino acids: CASRSSGEYNEQFF.

CDR3 amino acids: CASSLLSNYGYTF. CDR3 nucleotides: TGTGCCAGCAGCTTGCTTTCTAACTATGGCTACACCTTC. The V and J genes are TRBV5-8 and TRBJ1-2, with D unresolved. Germline loops: CDR1 SGHTS, CDR2 YDEGEE. Trimming took off 1 base at V and 0 bases at J, with 4 bases between the two ends. The CDR3 has 13 amino acids.

The CDR3 nucleotides read TGTGCCAGCTCACCACCGCGGGGTCTCGGCACTGAAGCTTTCTTT. This encodes CASSPPRGLGTEAFF. The chain is built from TRBV18 and TRBJ1-1, with D hard to call. CDR1 and CDR2 from the germline V gene are KGHSH and LQKENI. CDR3 length: 15 residues. Deletions cut 0 bases from V and 4 bases from J, with 12 bases between.

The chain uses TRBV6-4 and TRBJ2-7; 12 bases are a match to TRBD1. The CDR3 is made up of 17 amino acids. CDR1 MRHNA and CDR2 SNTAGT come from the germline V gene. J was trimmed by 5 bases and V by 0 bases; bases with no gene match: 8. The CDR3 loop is CASSDSKGQGAPHEQYF. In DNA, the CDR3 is TGTGCCAGCAGTGACTCGAAGGGACAGGGGGCGCCCCACGAGCAGTACTTC.

Here the CDR3 DNA reads TGTGCCAGCAGCTTGGGGCTAGCGGGGGCCCAAGGTGAGCAGTTCTTC. Translating it yields CASSLGLAGAQGEQFF. The chain couples TRBV5-4 to TRBJ2-1; 10 positions agree with TRBD2. The CDR3 has 16 residues. V dropped 0 bases and J dropped 9; count of bases not matched to a gene: 9. Per germline, CDR1 SGHNT and CDR2 YYREEE (reference sequence).

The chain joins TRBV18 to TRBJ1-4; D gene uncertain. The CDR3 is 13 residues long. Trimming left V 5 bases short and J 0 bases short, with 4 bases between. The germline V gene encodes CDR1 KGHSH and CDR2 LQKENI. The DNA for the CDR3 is TGTGCCAGCTCATCAGCAACTAATGAAAAACTGTTTTTT. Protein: CASSSATNEKLFF.

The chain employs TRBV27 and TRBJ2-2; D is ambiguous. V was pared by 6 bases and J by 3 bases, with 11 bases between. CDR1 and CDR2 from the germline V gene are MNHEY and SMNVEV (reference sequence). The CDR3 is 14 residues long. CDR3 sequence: CASSLVRDTGELFF. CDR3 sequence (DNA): TGTGCCAGCAGCCTGGTCCGGGACACCGGGGAGCTGTTTTTT.

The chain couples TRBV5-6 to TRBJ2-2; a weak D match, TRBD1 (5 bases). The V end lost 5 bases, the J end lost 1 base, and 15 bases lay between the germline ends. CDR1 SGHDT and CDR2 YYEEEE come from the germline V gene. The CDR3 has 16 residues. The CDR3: CASSYLRVGNTGELFF. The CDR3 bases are TGTGCCAGCAGTTACCTCAGGGTTGGGAACACCGGGGAGCTGTTTTTT. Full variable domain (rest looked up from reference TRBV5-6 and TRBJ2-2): DAGVTQSPTHLIKTRGQQVTLRCSPKSGHDTVSWYQQALGQGPQFIFQYYEEEERQRGNFPDRFSGHQFPNYSSELNVNALLLGDSALYLCASSYLRVGNTGELFFGEGSRLTVL.

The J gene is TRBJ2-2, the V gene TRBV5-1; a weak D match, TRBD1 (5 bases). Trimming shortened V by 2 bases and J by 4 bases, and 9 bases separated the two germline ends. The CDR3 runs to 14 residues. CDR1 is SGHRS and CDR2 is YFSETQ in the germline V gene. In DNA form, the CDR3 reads TGCGCCAGCAGCTTCAGGGATCCCACCGGGGAGCTGTTTTTT. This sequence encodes CASSFRDPTGELFF. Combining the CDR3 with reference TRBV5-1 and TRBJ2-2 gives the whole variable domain KAGVTQTPRYLIKTRGQQVTLSCSPISGHRSVSWYQQTPGQGLQFLFEYFSETQRNKGNFPGRFSGRQFSNSRSEMNVSTLELGDSALYLCASSFRDPTGELFFGEGSRLTVL.

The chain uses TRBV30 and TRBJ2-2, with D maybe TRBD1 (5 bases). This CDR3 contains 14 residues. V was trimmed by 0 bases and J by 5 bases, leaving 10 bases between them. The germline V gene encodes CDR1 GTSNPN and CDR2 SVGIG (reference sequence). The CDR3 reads CAWSVVQGTGELFF. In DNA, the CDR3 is TGTGCCTGGAGTGTAGTTCAGGGTACCGGGGAGCTGTTTTTT.

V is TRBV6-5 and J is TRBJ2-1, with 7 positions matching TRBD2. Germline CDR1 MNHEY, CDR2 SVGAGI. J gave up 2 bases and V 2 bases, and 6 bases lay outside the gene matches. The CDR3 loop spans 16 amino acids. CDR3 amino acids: CASSYRDYQPYNEQFF. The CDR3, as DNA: TGTGCCAGCAGTTACCGGGACTACCAGCCCTACAATGAGCAGTTCTTC.

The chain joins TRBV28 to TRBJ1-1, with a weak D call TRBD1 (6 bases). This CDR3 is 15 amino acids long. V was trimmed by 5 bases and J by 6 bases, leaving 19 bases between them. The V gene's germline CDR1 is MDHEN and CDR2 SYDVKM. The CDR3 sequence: CASSLSFPGGSEAFF. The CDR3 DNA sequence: TGTGCCAGCAGTCTATCATTCCCGGGGGGCTCTGAAGCTTTCTTT.

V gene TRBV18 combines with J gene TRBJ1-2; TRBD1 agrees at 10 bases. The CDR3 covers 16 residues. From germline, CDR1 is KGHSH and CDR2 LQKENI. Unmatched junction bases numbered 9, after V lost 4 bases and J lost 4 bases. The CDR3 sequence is CASSHNDRGLGYGYTF. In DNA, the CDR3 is TGTGCCAGCTCACACAATGACAGGGGGCTGGGCTATGGCTACACCTTC.

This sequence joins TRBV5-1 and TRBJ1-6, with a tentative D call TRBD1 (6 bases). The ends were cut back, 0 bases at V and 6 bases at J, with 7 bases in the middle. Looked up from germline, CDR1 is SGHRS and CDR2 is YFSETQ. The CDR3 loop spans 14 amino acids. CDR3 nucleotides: TGCGCCAGCAGCTTGGGACAGGCTAATTCACCCCTCCACTTT. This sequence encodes CASSLGQANSPLHF.

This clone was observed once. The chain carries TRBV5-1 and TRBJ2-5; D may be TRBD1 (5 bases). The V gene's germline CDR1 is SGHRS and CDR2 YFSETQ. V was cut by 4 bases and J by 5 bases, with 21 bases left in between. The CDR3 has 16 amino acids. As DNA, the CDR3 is TGCGCCAGCAGCGTCCTGACAGCCCAAACTGGGGAGACCCAGTACTTC. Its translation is CASSVLTAQTGETQYF.

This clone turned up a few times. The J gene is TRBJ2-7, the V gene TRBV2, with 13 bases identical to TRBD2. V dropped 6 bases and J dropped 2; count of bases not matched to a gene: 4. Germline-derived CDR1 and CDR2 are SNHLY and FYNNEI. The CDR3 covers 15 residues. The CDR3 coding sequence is TGTGCCAGCAGCCGACTAGCGGGGGGACCCTACGAGCAGTACTTC. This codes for CASSRLAGGPYEQYF.

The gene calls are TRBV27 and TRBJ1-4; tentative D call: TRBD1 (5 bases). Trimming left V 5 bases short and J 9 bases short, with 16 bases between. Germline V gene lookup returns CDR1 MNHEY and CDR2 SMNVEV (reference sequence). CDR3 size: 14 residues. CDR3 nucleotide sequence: TGTGCCAGCAGTCCCGGGACTGGGGTCCAAAAACTGTTTTTT. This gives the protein CASSPGTGVQKLFF.

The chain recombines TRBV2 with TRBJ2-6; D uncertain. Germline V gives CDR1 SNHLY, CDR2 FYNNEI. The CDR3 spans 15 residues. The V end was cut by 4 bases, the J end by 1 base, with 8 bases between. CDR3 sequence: CASSADMSGANVLTF. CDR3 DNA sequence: TGTGCCAGCAGTGCCGACATGTCTGGGGCCAACGTCCTGACTTTC.

CDR3 sequence reads: CASSPLVLGETQYF. In DNA, the CDR3 is TGTGCCAGCAGCCCGCTCGTGCTAGGAGAGACCCAGTACTTC. The V and J genes are TRBV7-9 and TRBJ2-5; D is undetermined. Germline V gene data show CDR1 as SEHNR and CDR2 as FQNEAQ (reference sequence). Trimming took 5 bases from V and 4 from J, leaving 14 bases between them. The CDR3 contains 14 residues.